This section outlines one T cell receptor beta chain sequence together with its context. V lost 3 bases, J lost 7 bases, and 10 bases lay in between. The CDR3 runs 12 residues. The germline gives CDR1 SGHDT, CDR2 YYEEEE. TCRdb's table, derived via immunoSEQ multiplex PCR, lists solely in-frame clones and lacks some. This sample yields some 190,000 clones, of which roughly 84% are seen a single time; more than 9% belongs to the top ten. This sample stems from a study of blood T cell repertoires in COVID-19. About the research overall: T cells, B-cell-depleted T cells, or PBMCs provided the cDNA or gDNA that served as material.

The sequenced material came from peripheral blood. This TCR derives from a woman aged 80 or over with active or convalescent COVID-19. V usage is TRBV5-6 and J usage is TRBJ1-1; weak D call: TRBD1 (5 bases). DNA for the CDR3: TGTGCCAGCAGCTGGCGGGGGGGTGAAGCTTTCTTT. It specifies CASSWRGGEAFF.